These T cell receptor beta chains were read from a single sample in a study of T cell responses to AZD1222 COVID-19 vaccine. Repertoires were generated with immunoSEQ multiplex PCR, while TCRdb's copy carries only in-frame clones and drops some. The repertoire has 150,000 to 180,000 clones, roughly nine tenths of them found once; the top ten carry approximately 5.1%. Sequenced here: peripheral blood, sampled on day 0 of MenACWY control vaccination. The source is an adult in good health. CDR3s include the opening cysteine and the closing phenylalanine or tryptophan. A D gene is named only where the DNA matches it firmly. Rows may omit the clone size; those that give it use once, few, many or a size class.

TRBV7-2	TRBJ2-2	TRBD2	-	TGTGCCAGCAGCTTAGGGTTCTCCGGCGGGAGGAGCACCGGGGAGCTGTTTTTT	CASSLGFSGGRSTGELFF
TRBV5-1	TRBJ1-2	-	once	TGCGCCAGCAGCTTGGCCGCAGGGGATGGCTACACCTTC	CASSLAAGDGYTF
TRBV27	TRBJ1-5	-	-	TGTGCCAGCAGGTTTGCTCAGGGTAACAATCAGCCCCAGCATTTT	CASRFAQGNNQPQHF
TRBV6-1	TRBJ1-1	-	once	TGTGCCAGCAGTGAAGGTCGCAGGTCTGAAGCTTTCTTT	CASSEGRRSEAFF
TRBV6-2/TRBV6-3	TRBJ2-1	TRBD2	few	TGTGCCAGCAGCAGGACTAGCGGGAGGGCAAGCTCCTACAATGAGCAGTTCTTC	CASSRTSGRASSYNEQFF
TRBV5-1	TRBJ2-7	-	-	TGCGCCAGCAGGCCCTCGGGACTCCCCTCCTACGAGCAGTACTTC	CASRPSGLPSYEQYF
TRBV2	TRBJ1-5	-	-	TGTGCCAGCCTCGGTGGGGGTAGCAATCAGCCCCAGCATTTT	CASLGGGSNQPQHF
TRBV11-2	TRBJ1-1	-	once	TGTGCCAGCACCAAAACCAGGGTCGTGACGTTCACTGAAGCTTTCTTT	CASTKTRVVTFTEAFF
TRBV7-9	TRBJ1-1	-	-	TGTGCCAGCAGCTTTCTTACAGGGAGGACTGAAGCTTTCTTT	CASSFLTGRTEAFF
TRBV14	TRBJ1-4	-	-	TGTGCCAGCAGCCAAGATTGGGGGGTTGAAAAACTGTTTTTT	CASSQDWGVEKLFF
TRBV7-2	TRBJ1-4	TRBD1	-	TGTGCCAGCAGCTCAACGCAGGGGGCGAGAGAAAAACTGTTTTTT	CASSSTQGAREKLFF
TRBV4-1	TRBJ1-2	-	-	TGCGCCAGCTCCGGCAGGTACTATGGCTACACCTTC	CASSGRYYGYTF
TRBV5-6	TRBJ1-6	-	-	TGTGCCAGCAGCGGCCGCGCCCAGCATCCACCCCTCCACTTT	CASSGRAQHPPLHF
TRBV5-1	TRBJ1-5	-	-	TGCGCCAGCCTGAAAAACTCCGGGGACACAATTACCAAGGACAACAATCAGCCCCAGCATTTT	CASLKNSGDTITKDNNQPQHF
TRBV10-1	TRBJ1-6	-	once	TGCGCCAGCAGTGCCGGGACAAGGAATTCACCCCTCCACTTT	CASSAGTRNSPLHF